The sequence of this T cell receptor beta chain was determined in a study of OX40 agonist ivuxolimab in advanced cancers. The overall study: The patients' treatment was ivuxolimab, an agonistic anti-OX40 (CD134) antibody. The dose-escalation cohort was around 83% male, with a mean age of about 60 years, ranging roughly 20 to 80.

Libraries were prepared by immunoSEQ multiplex PCR; TCRdb keeps only in-frame clonotypes and omits some of them. The sample includes nearly 110,000 clones, more than 85% of them seen just once. The source of this sequence is an adult with an advanced solid tumor such as melanoma, head and neck, liver or kidney cancer. Sequenced here: CD4+ or CD8+ T cells sorted from blood, sampled in a trial of the OX40 agonist ivuxolimab.

This chain's CDR3 is CAISGRYEQYF. In DNA, the CDR3 is TGTGCCATCAGCGGGCGGTACGAGCAGTACTTC. The genes are TRBV10-3 and TRBJ2-7; D remains unclear. Trimming took off 6 bases at V and 4 bases at J, with 7 bases between the two ends. CDR3 length: 11 residues. Germline assignment: CDR1 ENHRY and CDR2 SYGVKD.